This TCR beta chain was obtained from a study of OX40 agonist ivuxolimab in advanced cancers. Study-wide results and caveats: At doses 0.1 to 3.0 mg/kg, CD4+ and CD8+ clones expanded. There were, on average, more expanded clones in CD8+ T cells than in CD4+.

Comments on this clone: Its matching antigen is unknown.

TCRdb's copy holds only in-frame clones and misses some; the assay was immunoSEQ multiplex PCR. This table holds about 99,000 clones, about 96% found once. Patients who had autoimmune disease history or got systemic immunosuppression were left out. Specimen: CD4+ or CD8+ T cells sorted from blood, collected in a trial of the OX40 agonist ivuxolimab. The sequence derives from an adult with an advanced solid tumor such as melanoma, head and neck, liver or kidney cancer.

DNA for the CDR3: TGTGCCAGCAGCTACTATGGCGGGAGTCGCACAGATACGCAGTATTTT. It yields the protein CASSYYGGSRTDTQYF. The chain combines TRBV11-2 with TRBJ2-3; 7 nucleotides agree with TRBD2. CDR1 and CDR2 from the germline V gene are SGHAT and FQNNGV. This CDR3 contains 16 residues. With V trimmed by 4 bases and J by 1 base, 8 bases remained unmatched.